The 9 T cell receptor beta chains below come from one sample, sequenced in a study of control samples from healthy donors and cancer patients. Sequencing used immunoSEQ multiplex PCR; TCRdb keeps in-frame clones, though not all of them. The sample holds around 110,000 clones; 88% are singletons and the top ten take around 2.5%. The sequenced sample was blood. Receptors originate from a woman between 70 and 85 years old in good health.

This chain links TRBV6-1 with TRBJ1-2; a possible D gene is TRBD1 (5 bases). V was cut by 2 bases and J by 4 bases, with 8 bases left in between. The CDR3 loop spans 13 amino acids. Germline V gene lookup returns CDR1 MNHNS and CDR2 SASEGT. CDR3 nucleotides: TGTGCCAGCAGTGAAAGGGGTAGCTATGGCTACACCTTC. It is translated as CASSERGSYGYTF.

Comments on this clone: This sample also contains other DNA sequences that code for the same CDR3. The CDR3 DNA sequence: TGTGCCAGCAGCAAAGATCTAGGGCAGCGGGGGGGCCGTAACACCGGGGAGCTGTTTTTT. Translating gives CASSKDLGQRGGRNTGELFF. The chain recombines TRBV21-1 with TRBJ2-2; TRBD2, as called in the table, went unchecked against the DNA. TRBV21-1 is recorded as a pseudogene. This CDR3 is built from 20 residues.

J is TRBJ1-1 and V is TRBV5-1; D might be TRBD1 (5 bases). Deletions cut 2 bases from V and 1 base from J, with 6 bases between. This CDR3 is built from 13 residues. Germline loops: CDR1 SGHRS, CDR2 YFSETQ. The chain's CDR3 is CASSLDRNTEAFF. CDR3 bases: TGCGCCAGCAGCTTAGACAGGAACACTGAAGCTTTCTTT.

The chain combines TRBV2 with TRBJ1-3; no clear D gene. CDR1 SNHLY and CDR2 FYNNEI come from the germline V gene. The germline V and J ends were trimmed by 0 bases and 0 bases, with 15 bases remaining between them. This CDR3 has 18 amino acids. The CDR3 DNA sequence: TGTGCCAGCAGTGAAGCGCTTGTGGTCCCCAACTCTGGAAACACCATATATTTT. Translated, it gives CASSEALVVPNSGNTIYF.

The J gene is TRBJ2-1, the V gene TRBV5-1, with D perhaps TRBD2 (6 bases). Per germline, CDR1 SGHRS and CDR2 YFSETQ. The CDR3 contains 14 residues. Deletions cut 4 bases from V and 9 bases from J, with 17 bases between. DNA for the CDR3: TGCGCCAGCAGCCCGGGACTGGCCGGGGGTGAGCAGTTCTTC. As protein: CASSPGLAGGEQFF. Complete variable domain (other parts from reference TRBV5-1 and TRBJ2-1): KAGVTQTPRYLIKTRGQQVTLSCSPISGHRSVSWYQQTPGQGLQFLFEYFSETQRNKGNFPGRFSGRQFSNSRSEMNVSTLELGDSALYLCASSPGLAGGEQFFGPGTRLTVL.

The V call is TRBV29-1, the J call TRBJ2-1; 7 bases match TRBD1. Germline assignment: CDR1 SQVTM and CDR2 ANQGSEA. Trimming at V came to 6 bases and at J to 5 bases, leaving 7 bases not matched to a gene. This CDR3 region has 13 residues. Written as DNA, the CDR3 is TGCAGCGTGGACACCGGGACAGACAATGAGCAGTTCTTC. This sequence encodes CSVDTGTDNEQFF.

The rearrangement uses TRBV6-2 or TRBV6-3 and TRBJ2-7; D may be TRBD2 (5 bases). V was cut by 7 bases and J by 2 bases, with 12 bases left in between. This CDR3 contains 13 residues. Per germline, CDR1 MNHEY and CDR2 SVGEGT. The CDR3 DNA reads TGTGCCAGCACCCCCTTCGGGGCCTACGAGCAGTACTTC. The encoded protein is CASTPFGAYEQYF.

This clone was observed a single time. The chain carries TRBV3-1 (or the pseudogene TRBV3-2) and TRBJ2-4; 11 bases match TRBD2. This CDR3 comprises 18 residues. V was pared by 2 bases and J by 0 bases, with 6 bases of the junction left unmatched. From germline, CDR1 is LGHDT and CDR2 YNNKEL (reference sequence). The CDR3 DNA reads as TGTGCCAGCAGCCAACTAGCGGGGGGCAATCTAGCCAAAAACATTCAGTACTTC. It specifies CASSQLAGGNLAKNIQYF.

A few counts support this clone. This chain links TRBV18 with TRBJ1-5; 10 bases align to TRBD1. CDR3 length: 16 residues. Trimming at V came to 6 bases and at J to 2 bases, leaving 7 bases not matched to a gene. Germline V lookup: CDR1 KGHSH, CDR2 LQKENI. In nucleotides, the CDR3 is TGTGCCAGCTCGGCCGGGACAGGGGAGGGCAATCAGCCCCAGCATTTT. Translation: CASSAGTGEGNQPQHF.